This TCR beta chain was sequenced for a study of T cell changes during pregnancy in multiple sclerosis. The CDR3 consists of 14 residues. Trimming shortened V by 4 bases and J by 0 bases, and 7 bases separated the two germline ends. CDR1 and CDR2 from the germline V gene are LNHDA and SQIVND (reference sequence). Method: immunoSEQ multiplex PCR; TCRdb's copy keeps in-frame clones and lacks some. Altogether 75,000 to 80,000 clones are present, around 91% being singletons, with the ten largest covering 1.5% to 2%. The sequencing here drew on peripheral blood, taken before pregnancy. This chain joins TRBV19 and TRBJ1-5; D is undetermined. The origin of this receptor is a female donor with multiple sclerosis, enrolled in a pregnancy study. CDR3 sequence (DNA): TGTGCCAGTAGTAACACGCTTAGCAATCAGCCCCAGCATTTT. It specifies CASSNTLSNQPQHF. The full variable domain, rest sourced from reference TRBV19 and TRBJ1-5, is DGGITQSPKYLFRKEGQNVTLSCEQNLNHDAMYWYRQDPGQGLRLIYYSQIVNDFQKGDIAEGYSVSREKKESFPLTVTSAQKNPTAFYLCASSNTLSNQPQHFGDGTRLSIL.